The sequence of this TCR beta chain was determined in a study of T-cell memory formation after mild COVID-19. Germline values: CDR1 LGHDT, CDR2 YNNKEL (reference sequence). CDR3 length equals 14 residues. The V gene lost 0 bases and the J gene lost 8 bases, with 10 bases spanning the gap. This clonotype was observed a handful of times. A 5'RACE reaction primed in the constant segment made cDNA libraries of TCR alpha and TCR beta, and these carried sample barcodes and UMIs. MiXCR, applied by TCRdb to the 5' RACE reads, yields one record per CDR3 protein. The sample yields tens of thousands of distinct CDR3 sequences, 14% seen once.

Source material: PBMCs or a T cell subset sorted from them (not recorded which). The gene calls are TRBV3-1 and TRBJ2-2; possible D gene TRBD1, 5 bases. The source of this sequence is an adult woman who had mild COVID-19 (a few samples of this study predate the infection). Cell type and time point are not known. The CDR3, as DNA: TGTGCCAGCAGCCAAGAAAACAGGCCTGGGGAGCTGTTTTTT. It encodes CASSQENRPGELFF.